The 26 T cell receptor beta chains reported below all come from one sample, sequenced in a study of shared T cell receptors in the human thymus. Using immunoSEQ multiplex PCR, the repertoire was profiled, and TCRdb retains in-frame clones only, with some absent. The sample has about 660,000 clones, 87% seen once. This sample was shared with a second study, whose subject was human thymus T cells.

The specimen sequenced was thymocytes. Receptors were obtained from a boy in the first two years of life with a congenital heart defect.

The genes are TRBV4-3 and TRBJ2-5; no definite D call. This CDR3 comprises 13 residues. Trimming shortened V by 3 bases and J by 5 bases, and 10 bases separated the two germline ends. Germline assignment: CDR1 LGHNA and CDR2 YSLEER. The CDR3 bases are TGCGCCAGCAGCCACGACACTGGGGAGACCCAGTACTTC. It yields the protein CASSHDTGETQYF.

DNA of the CDR3: TGCGCCAGCAGTGTAGGGGGCTACGAGCAGTACTTC. It is translated as CASSVGGYEQYF. The V and J genes are TRBV5-1 and TRBJ2-7, with a weak D call TRBD1 (6 bases). V was trimmed by 5 bases and J by 3 bases, leaving 9 bases between them. CDR3 size: 12 residues. The germline gives CDR1 SGHRS, CDR2 YFSETQ.

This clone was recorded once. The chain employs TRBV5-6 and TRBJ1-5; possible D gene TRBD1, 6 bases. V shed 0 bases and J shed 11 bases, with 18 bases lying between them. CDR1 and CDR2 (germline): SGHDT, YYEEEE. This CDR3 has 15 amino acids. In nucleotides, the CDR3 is TGTGCCAGCAGCTTGGGAACGGGACACTCTGTCGCCCAGCATTTT. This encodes CASSLGTGHSVAQHF. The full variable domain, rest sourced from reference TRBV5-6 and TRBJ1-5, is DAGVTQSPTHLIKTRGQQVTLRCSPKSGHDTVSWYQQALGQGPQFIFQYYEEEERQRGNFPDRFSGHQFPNYSSELNVNALLLGDSALYLCASSLGTGHSVAQHFGDGTRLSIL.

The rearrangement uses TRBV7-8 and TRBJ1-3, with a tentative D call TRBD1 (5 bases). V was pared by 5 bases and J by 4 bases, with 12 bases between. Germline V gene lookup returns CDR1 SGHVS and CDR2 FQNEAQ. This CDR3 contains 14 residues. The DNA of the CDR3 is TGTGCCAGCAGCCAGGGCTTGCAAGGAAACACCATATATTTT. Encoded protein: CASSQGLQGNTIYF.

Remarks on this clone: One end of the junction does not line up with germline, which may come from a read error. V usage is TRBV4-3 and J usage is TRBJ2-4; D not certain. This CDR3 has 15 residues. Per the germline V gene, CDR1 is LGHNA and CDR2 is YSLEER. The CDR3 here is CASSQDNRVGNIKYF. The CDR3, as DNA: TGCGCCAGCAGCCAAGATAATCGGGTCGGCAACATTAAGTACTTC.

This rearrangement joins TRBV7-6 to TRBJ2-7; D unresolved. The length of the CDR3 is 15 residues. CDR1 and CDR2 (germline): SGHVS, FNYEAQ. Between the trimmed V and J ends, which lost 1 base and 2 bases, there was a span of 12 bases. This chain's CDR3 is CASSLGPNSTYEQYF. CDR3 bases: TGTGCCAGCAGCTTAGGCCCGAACTCGACCTACGAGCAGTACTTC.

As DNA, the CDR3 is TGTGCCAGCAGCCCGGCCAGGGGCCACGCTGGGGCCAACGTCCTGACTTTC. Amino acid sequence: CASSPARGHAGANVLTF. The chain is built from TRBV13 and TRBJ2-6, with a possible D match to TRBD1 (6 bases). The V end was cut by 5 bases, the J end by 2 bases, with 16 bases between. The germline CDR1 and CDR2 sequences are PRHDT and FYEKMQ (reference sequence). This CDR3 comprises 17 residues.

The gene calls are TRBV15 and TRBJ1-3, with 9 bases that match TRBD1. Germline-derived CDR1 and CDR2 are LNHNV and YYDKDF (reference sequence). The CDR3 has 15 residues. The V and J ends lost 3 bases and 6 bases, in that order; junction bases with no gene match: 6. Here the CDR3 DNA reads TGTGCCACCAGCAGCCACGGGGACAGGGCAAACACCATATATTTT. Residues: CATSSHGDRANTIYF.

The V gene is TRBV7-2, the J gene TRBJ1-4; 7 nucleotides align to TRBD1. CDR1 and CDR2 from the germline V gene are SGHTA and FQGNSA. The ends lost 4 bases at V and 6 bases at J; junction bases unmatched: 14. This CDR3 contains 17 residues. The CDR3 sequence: CASSSIPRTGVHEKLFF. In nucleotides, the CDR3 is TGTGCCAGCAGCTCCATCCCTCGGACAGGAGTACATGAAAAACTGTTTTTT.

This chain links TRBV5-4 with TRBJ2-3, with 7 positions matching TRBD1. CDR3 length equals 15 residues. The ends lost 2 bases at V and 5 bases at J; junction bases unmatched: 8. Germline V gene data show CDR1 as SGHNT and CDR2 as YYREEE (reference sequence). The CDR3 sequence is CASSFRSQGEDTQYF. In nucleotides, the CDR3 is TGTGCCAGCAGCTTTAGGTCTCAGGGGGAAGATACGCAGTATTTT.

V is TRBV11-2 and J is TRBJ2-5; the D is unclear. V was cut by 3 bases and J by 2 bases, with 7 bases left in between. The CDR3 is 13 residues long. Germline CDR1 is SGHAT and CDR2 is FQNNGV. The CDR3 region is CASSLTYQETQYF. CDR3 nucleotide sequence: TGTGCCAGCAGCTTGACTTATCAAGAGACCCAGTACTTC. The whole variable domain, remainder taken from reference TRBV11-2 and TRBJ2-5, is EAGVAQSPRYKIIEKRQSVAFWCNPISGHATLYWYQQILGQGPKLLIQFQNNGVVDDSQLPKDRFSAERLKGVDSTLKIQPAKLEDSAVYLCASSLTYQETQYFGPGTRLLVL.

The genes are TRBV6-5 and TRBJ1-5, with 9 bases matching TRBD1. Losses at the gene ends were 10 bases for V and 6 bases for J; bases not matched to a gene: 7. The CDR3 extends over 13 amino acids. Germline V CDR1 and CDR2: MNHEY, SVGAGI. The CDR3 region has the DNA TGTGCCACCAGGACAGGGGATGCTCAGCCCCAGCATTTT. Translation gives CATRTGDAQPQHF.

This CDR3 reads CATGGSNQPQHF. The CDR3 nucleotides read TGTGCCACCGGGGGTAGCAATCAGCCCCAGCATTTT. This sequence joins TRBV19 and TRBJ1-5, with D tentatively TRBD1 (5 bases). CDR1 is LNHDA, CDR2 SQIVND, per germline (reference sequence). V was trimmed by 10 bases and J by 0 bases, leaving 7 bases between them. The length of the CDR3 is 12 residues.

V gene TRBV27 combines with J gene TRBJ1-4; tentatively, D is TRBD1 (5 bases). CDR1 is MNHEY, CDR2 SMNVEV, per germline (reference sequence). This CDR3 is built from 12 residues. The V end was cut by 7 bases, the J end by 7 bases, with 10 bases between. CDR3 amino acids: CASTGKGEKLFF. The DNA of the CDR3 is TGTGCCAGCACAGGGAAGGGTGAAAAACTGTTTTTT.

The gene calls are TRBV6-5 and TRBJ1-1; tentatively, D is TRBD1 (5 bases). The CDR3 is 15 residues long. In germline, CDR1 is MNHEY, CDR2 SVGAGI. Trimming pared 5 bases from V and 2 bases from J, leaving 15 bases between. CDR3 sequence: CASSAREVGNTEAFF. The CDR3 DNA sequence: TGTGCCAGCAGTGCCAGGGAAGTCGGAAACACTGAAGCTTTCTTT.

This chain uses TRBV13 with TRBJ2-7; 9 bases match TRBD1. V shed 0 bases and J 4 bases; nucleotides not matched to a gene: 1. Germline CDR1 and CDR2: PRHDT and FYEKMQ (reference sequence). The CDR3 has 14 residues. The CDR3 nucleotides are TGTGCCAGCAGCTTAGGCGACAGGGGGTACGAGCAGTACTTC. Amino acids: CASSLGDRGYEQYF.

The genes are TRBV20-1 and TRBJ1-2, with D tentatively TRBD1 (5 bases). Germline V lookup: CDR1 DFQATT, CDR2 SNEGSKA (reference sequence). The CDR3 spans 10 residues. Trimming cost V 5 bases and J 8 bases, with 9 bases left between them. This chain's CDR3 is CSAGRQGYTF. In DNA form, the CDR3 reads TGCAGTGCTGGTCGACAGGGCTACACCTTC.

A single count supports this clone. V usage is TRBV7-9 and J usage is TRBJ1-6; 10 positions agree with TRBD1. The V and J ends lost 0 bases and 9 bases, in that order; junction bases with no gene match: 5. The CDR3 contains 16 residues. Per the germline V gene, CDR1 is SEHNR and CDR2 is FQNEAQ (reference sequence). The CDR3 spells CASSLAGQGLSSPLHF. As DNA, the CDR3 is TGTGCCAGCAGCTTAGCGGGACAGGGGTTGAGTTCACCCCTCCACTTT.

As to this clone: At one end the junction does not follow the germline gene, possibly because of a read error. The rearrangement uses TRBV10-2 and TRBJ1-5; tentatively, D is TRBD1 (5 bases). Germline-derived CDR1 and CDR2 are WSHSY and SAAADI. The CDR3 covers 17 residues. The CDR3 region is CASTESRTPQGIQPQHF. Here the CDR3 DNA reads TGCGCCAGCACTGAGTCGAGGACACCGCAGGGAATACAGCCCCAGCATTTT.

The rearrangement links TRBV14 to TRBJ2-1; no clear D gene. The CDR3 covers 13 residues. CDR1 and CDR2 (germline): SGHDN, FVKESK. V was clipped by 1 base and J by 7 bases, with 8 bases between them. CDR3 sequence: CASSQADSNEQFF. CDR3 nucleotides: TGTGCCAGCAGCCAAGCAGACTCTAATGAGCAGTTCTTC.

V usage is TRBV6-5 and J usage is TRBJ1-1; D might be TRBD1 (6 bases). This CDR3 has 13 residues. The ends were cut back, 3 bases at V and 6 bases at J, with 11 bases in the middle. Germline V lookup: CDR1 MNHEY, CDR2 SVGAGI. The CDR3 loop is CASSYHRTAEAFF. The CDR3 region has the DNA TGTGCCAGCAGTTATCATCGGACAGCTGAAGCTTTCTTT.

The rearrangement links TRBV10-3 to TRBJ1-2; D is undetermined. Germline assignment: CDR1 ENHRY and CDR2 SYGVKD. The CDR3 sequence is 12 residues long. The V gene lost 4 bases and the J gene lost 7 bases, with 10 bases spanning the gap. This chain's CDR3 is CAISVIGSGYTF. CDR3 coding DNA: TGTGCCATCAGTGTTATAGGGAGTGGCTACACCTTC.

The CDR3 reads CASSQAGGTGLTYEQYF. The CDR3 bases are TGTGCCAGCAGCCAAGCCGGGGGGACAGGGCTAACCTACGAGCAGTACTTC. V gene TRBV14 combines with J gene TRBJ2-7, with TRBD1 matching 9 bases. CDR3 length: 17 residues. The J segment lost 2 bases and the V segment lost 1 base, leaving 9 bases of the junction unmatched. Germline CDR1 is SGHDN and CDR2 is FVKESK.

CDR3 sequence reads: CASRTSKGNEQFF. The DNA for the CDR3 is TGTGCCAGCAGGACTAGCAAGGGCAATGAGCAGTTCTTC. This rearrangement joins TRBV5-6 to TRBJ2-1, with 7 nucleotides matching TRBD2. The CDR3 extends over 13 amino acids. Looked up from germline, CDR1 is SGHDT and CDR2 is YYEEEE. With 5 bases clipped from V and 6 bases from J, the junction kept 5 bases outside the gene matches.

The CDR3 here is CASSWAGTGGEKLFF. The CDR3 nucleotides read TGCGCCAGCAGCTGGGCCGGGACAGGGGGCGAAAAACTGTTTTTT. V is TRBV5-1 and J is TRBJ1-4, with TRBD1 identical over 12 bases. The germline CDR1 and CDR2 sequences are SGHRS and YFSETQ. V lost 3 bases, J lost 8 bases, and 5 bases stayed unmatched. The CDR3 totals 15 residues.

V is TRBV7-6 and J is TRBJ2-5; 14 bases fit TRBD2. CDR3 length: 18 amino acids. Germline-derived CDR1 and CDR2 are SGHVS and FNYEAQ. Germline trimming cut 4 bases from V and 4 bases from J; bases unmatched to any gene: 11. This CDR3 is CASSYAGLAGEGGETQYF. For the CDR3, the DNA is TGTGCCAGCAGCTACGCGGGACTAGCGGGGGAGGGGGGAGAGACCCAGTACTTC.